This TCR beta chain was recorded in a study of blood T cell repertoires in COVID-19. Study context: The United States, Italy and Spain were the sources of the acute and convalescent COVID-19 samples. PBMCs, B-cell-depleted T cells, or T cells were the source of the cDNA or gDNA that made up the material.

Original data processing: Nucleated cell number was recorded as an estimate derived from reference gene primer amplification. The repertoire was sequenced with immunoSEQ multiplex PCR; TCRdb's copy has only in-frame clones and lacks some. V and J calls and clone size are those listed in that table; D and trimming were worked out from the DNA. Seen here are about 180,000 clones, nearly 90% observed once, and the top ten hold approximately 2.1%. The sequencing sample was made of peripheral blood. The receptor was isolated from a man between 18 and 29 years old who had recovered from COVID-19.

As DNA, the CDR3 is TGTGCCAGCAGACCGGGGGGCGAGACCCAGTACTTC. Amino acid sequence: CASRPGGETQYF. The gene calls are TRBV6-6 and TRBJ2-5; TRBD2 might be the D (7 bases). V was trimmed by 6 bases and J by 5 bases, leaving 10 bases between them. This CDR3 contains 12 residues. Germline CDR1 MNHNY, CDR2 SVGAGI (reference sequence).